The clone carrying this T cell receptor (beta chain) appeared a single time. The antigen is not known. This sample is part of a study of identifying expanded T cells in peripheral blood. Study-wide points: About 1.2 clones differed between technical replicates, versus approximately 17 and 20 over time. Variance in clone template counts between roughly two-week samples significantly increased with total template count across all healthy donors.

Germline V gene lookup returns CDR1 SGHAT and CDR2 FQNNGV. The CDR3 spans 16 residues. The V segment lost 5 bases and the J segment 2 bases; nucleotides outside the gene matches: 7. The table came from immunoSEQ multiplex PCR; TCRdb's copy has only in-frame clones and leaves some out. The table has around 78,000 clones, approximately 85% seen once. This TCR came from a person aged 18 to 75 in good health. The source material was blood. This chain connects TRBV11-2 to TRBJ2-1; TRBD1 matches 9 bases. CDR3 DNA: TGTGCCAGCAGCACTAGGACAGGGGATCCCTACAATGAGCAGTTCTTC. Its translation is CASSTRTGDPYNEQFF.